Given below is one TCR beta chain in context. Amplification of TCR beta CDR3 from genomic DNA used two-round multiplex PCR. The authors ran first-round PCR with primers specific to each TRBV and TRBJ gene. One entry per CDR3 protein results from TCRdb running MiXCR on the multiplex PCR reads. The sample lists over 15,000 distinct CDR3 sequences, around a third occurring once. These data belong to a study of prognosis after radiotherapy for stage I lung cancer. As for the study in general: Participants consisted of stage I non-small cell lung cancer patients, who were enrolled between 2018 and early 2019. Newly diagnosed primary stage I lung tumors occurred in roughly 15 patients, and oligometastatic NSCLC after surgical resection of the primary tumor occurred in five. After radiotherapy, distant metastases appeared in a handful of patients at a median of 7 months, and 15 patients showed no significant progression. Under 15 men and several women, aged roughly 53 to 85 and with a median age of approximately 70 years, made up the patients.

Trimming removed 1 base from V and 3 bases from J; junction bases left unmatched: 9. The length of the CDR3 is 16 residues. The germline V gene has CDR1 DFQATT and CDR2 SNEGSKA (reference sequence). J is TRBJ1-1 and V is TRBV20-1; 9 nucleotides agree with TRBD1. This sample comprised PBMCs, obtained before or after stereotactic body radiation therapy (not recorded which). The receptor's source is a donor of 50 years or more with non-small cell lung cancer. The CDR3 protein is CSARVIGQGIDTEAFF. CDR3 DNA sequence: TGCAGTGCTAGAGTCATTGGACAGGGGATAGACACTGAAGCTTTCTTT.